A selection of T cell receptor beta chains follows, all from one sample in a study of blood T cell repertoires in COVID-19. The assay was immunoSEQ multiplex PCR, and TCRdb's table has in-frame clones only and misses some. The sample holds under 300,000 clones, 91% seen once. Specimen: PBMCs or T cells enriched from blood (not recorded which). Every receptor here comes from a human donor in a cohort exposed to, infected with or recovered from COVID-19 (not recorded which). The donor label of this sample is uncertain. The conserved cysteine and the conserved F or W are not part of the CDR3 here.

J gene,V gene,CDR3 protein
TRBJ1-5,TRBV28,ASTGSPPNQPQH
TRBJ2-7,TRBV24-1,ATSDRTSSYEQY
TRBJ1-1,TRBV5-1,ASKRDLGGEAF
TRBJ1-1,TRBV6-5,ASSSRQVHTEAF
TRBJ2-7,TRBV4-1,ASSQDRSFEQY
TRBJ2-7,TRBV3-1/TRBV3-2,ASSQDTRGGEQY
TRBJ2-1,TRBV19,ASSPQTGREVNEQF
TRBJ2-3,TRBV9,ASSVGLISTDTQY
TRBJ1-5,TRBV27,ASSFNRQFNQPQH
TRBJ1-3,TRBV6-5,ASSKQGASGNTIY
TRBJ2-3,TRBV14,ASSSYGLQSSTTDTQY
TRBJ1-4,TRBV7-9,ASTQSGGPDEKLF
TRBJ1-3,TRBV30,AWSTGTGNTIY
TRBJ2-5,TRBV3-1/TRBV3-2,ASSETSASETQY
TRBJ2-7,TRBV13,ASSLSARRGSYEQY
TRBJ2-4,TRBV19,ASSIEGTLAKNIQY
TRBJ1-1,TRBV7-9,ASSPRQALNTEAF
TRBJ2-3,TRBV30,AWTRGASGDTQY
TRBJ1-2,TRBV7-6,ASSSQGGGYT
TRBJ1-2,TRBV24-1,ATSDNDRDGYT
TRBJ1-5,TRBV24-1,ATSDPDSYQPQH
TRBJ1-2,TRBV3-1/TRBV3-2,ASSQGTGYGYT
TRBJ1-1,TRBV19,ASWSRAEAF
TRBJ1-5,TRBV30,AWSLTGGNQPQH
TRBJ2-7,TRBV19,ASSIGGPFYEQY
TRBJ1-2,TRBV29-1,SVAKGTGNGYT
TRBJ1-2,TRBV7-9,ASSLRRGQGAYGYT
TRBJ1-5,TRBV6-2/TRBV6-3,ASSAVSNQPQH
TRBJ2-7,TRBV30,AWSVGREQY
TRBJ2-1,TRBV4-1,ASSQEGGGQRYNEQF
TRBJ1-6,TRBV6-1,ASSGGTGGGREYSPLH
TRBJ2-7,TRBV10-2,ASSEKGGAYEQY
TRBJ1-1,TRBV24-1,ATSAAQGNTEAF
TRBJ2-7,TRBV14,ASSRTGAGVLPVSYEQY
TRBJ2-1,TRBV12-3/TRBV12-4,ASLGRVNEQF
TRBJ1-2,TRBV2,ASTAGVRYGYT
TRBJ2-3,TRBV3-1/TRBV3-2,ASSQRTSGGADSTDTQY
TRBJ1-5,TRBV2,ASSAGQLNQPQH